Listed below are T cell receptor beta chains from one sample, sequenced in a study of CD8+ T cells in alopecia areata. Sequenced by immunoSEQ multiplex PCR; TCRdb stores in-frame clones only, minus some. The repertoire holds 150,000 to 250,000 clones, with 50% to 60% as singletons. The source material was CD4+ T cells sorted from blood, sampled at week 4, from a patient treated with tofacitinib. The receptors stem from a human donor with alopecia areata. The CDR3 runs from the conserved cysteine through the conserved F or W. A D gene is named only where the DNA matches it firmly. Some rows mark clone size as missing; the rest say once, few, many or name a class of expanded clone.

V	D	size	J	DNA	CDR3
TRBV5-4	.	.	TRBJ1-1	TGTGCCAGCAACTACTTTCAGAACACTGAAGCTTTCTTT	CASNYFQNTEAFF
TRBV29-1	.	.	TRBJ1-6	TGCAGCGTTATGGAGGCCTATAATTCACCCCTCCACTTT	CSVMEAYNSPLHF
TRBV30	.	few	TRBJ1-3	TGTGCCTGGTGGAGCAAGGCAGGGAGCAGAGGAAACACCATATATTTT	CAWWSKAGSRGNTIYF
TRBV7-9	.	.	TRBJ2-5	TGTGCCAGCAGCTTAGCGGGGGAGACCCAAGAGACCCAGTACTTC	CASSLAGETQETQYF
TRBV7-2	.	.	TRBJ2-5	TGTGCCAGCAGCCTCGACAGGACCGGGGAGACCCAGTACTTC	CASSLDRTGETQYF
TRBV6-6	.	few	TRBJ1-1	TGTGCCAGCAGTTACTCCAGTGAGGACACTGAAGCTTTCTTT	CASSYSSEDTEAFF
TRBV7-9	TRBD1	.	TRBJ1-2	TGTGCCAGCAGCTTTGGACAGGGCCCCCCAAACTATGGCTACACCTTC	CASSFGQGPPNYGYTF
TRBV2	TRBD1	few	TRBJ2-7	TGTGCCAGCAGAGGAAACAGGGGGCTGTACGAGCAGTACTTC	CASRGNRGLYEQYF
TRBV7-9	.	.	TRBJ1-1	TGTGCCAGCAGCTACGGAGGAATGAACACTGAAGCTTTCTTT	CASSYGGMNTEAFF
TRBV7-3	.	.	TRBJ2-7	TGTGCCAGCAGCCAAGTGGGCGGAGAGCAGTACTTC	CASSQVGGEQYF
TRBV7-9	.	few	TRBJ2-1	TGTGCCAGCAGCCCCCGTAGAGGAGGATATGAGCAGTTCTTC	CASSPRRGGYEQFF
TRBV7-2	TRBD1	.	TRBJ1-6	TGTGCCAGCAGCCCCGACAGGGGACATAATTCACCCCTCCACTTT	CASSPDRGHNSPLHF
TRBV2	.	.	TRBJ2-7	TGTGCCAGCGGTACTAGGAGGGCGTACGAGCAGTACTTC	CASGTRRAYEQYF
TRBV6-5	.	.	TRBJ2-3	TGTGCCAGCAGTTACTCAGGGGGCACAGATACGCAGTATTTT	CASSYSGGTDTQYF
TRBV4-1	.	.	TRBJ1-1	TGCGCCAGCAGCCACCCCGCGTGGAACACTGAAGCTTTCTTT	CASSHPAWNTEAFF
TRBV2	.	.	TRBJ2-1	TGTGCCAGCAGTGACCGGGGCGGCGGGGAGCAGTTCTTC	CASSDRGGGEQFF
TRBV30	.	.	TRBJ1-6	TGTGCCTGGACTGGGACCGGGTATTCACCCCTCCACTTT	CAWTGTGYSPLHF
TRBV5-1	TRBD1	.	TRBJ2-7	TGCGCCAGCAGCTTGACCGGGACAGGTTCCTACGAGCAGTACTTC	CASSLTGTGSYEQYF
TRBV5-1	TRBD1	.	TRBJ1-4	TGCGCCAGCAGCTTTTCGACAGGGGATGAAAAACTGTTTTTT	CASSFSTGDEKLFF
TRBV14	.	few	TRBJ2-5	TGTGCCAGCAGCCAAGGGGTAGGAATGGAGACCCAGTACTTC	CASSQGVGMETQYF
TRBV5-1	TRBD2	.	TRBJ2-5	TGCGCCAGCAGCTTGGAGGCTAGCGGGGACCAAGAGACCCAGTACTTC	CASSLEASGDQETQYF
TRBV30	TRBD1	few	TRBJ1-1	TGTGCCTGGAGTCGGGACAGGGGGACTGAAGCTTTCTTT	CAWSRDRGTEAFF